This T cell receptor (beta chain) was captured by sequencing in a study of OX40 agonist ivuxolimab in advanced cancers. Looking at the study overall: Of mixed ages from about 20 to 90 and averaging 60 years, the group was over 80% male. Study outcomes and limitations: In the 0.1 to 3.0 mg/kg range, CD4+ and CD8+ blood T cells had expanded clonally by week 6.

This CDR3 spans 14 amino acids. Germline V gene lookup returns CDR1 LGHNA and CDR2 YSLEER. Trimming removed 3 bases from V and 3 bases from J, with 12 bases in between. Worth noting for this clone: Its antigen remains unknown.

Clones were read by immunoSEQ multiplex PCR, and TCRdb kept only the in-frame ones, dropping some. This sample carries over 55,000 clones, about 89% of them seen once, and the ten largest clones take 11% to 15%. Systemic immunosuppression or autoimmune disease history was grounds to exclude patients. The sample here was CD4+ or CD8+ T cells sorted from blood, taken in a trial of the OX40 agonist ivuxolimab. This TCR derives from an adult with an advanced solid tumor such as melanoma, head and neck, liver or kidney cancer. V gene TRBV4-3 combines with J gene TRBJ2-7; D possibly corresponds to TRBD1 (6 bases). CDR3: CASSQGRGGYEQYF. The CDR3 region has the DNA TGCGCCAGCAGCCAGGGGAGAGGGGGCTACGAGCAGTACTTC.